Listed below are T cell receptor beta chains from one sample, sequenced in a study of T cells in Graves' hyperthyroidism and ophthalmopathy. TCRdb ran MiXCR on the multiplex PCR reads and lists one entry per CDR3 protein. The sample contains more than 450,000 distinct CDR3 sequences, about 20% of which appear only once. The sample was blood. The receptors come from a man aged 35-49 years with Graves' ophthalmopathy. CDR3s include the opening cysteine and the closing phenylalanine or tryptophan. Each record gives: D gene, clone size, V gene, J gene, CDR3 DNA, CDR3 protein. D genes are given only for firm matches. Clone size appears in some rows only: once, few, many, or a class for an expanded clone.

-,many,TRBV6-1,TRBJ1-1,TGTGCCAGTAGACTGAGGACAGATGGGGGGGCTTTCTTT,CASRLRTDGGAFF
-,-,TRBV9,TRBJ1-6,TGTGCCGGCAGCGTAGGTGGGCGGGTTAATTCACCCCTCCACTTT,CAGSVGGRVNSPLHF
-,-,TRBV27,TRBJ1-4,TGTGCCAGCAGTTTGCGGGGCGGGGAAGAAAAACTGTTTTTT,CASSLRGGEEKLFF
-,-,TRBV12-3/TRBV12-4,TRBJ1-2,TGTGCCAGCCGGGGTTCGGTTAACTATGGCTACACCTTC,CASRGSVNYGYTF
-,many,TRBV18,TRBJ1-1,TGTGCCAGCTCTCCCGGCGGGCCGTTCACTGAAGCTTTCTTT,CASSPGGPFTEAFF
-,many,TRBV18,TRBJ2-5,TGTGCCAGCTCACCTGACCCCGGACAGTACCAAGAGACCCAGTACTTC,CASSPDPGQYQETQYF
TRBD1,-,TRBV4-1,TRBJ1-2,TGCGCCAGCAGCCAAGAGGGGGACAGGGGAACCTATGGCTACACCTTC,CASSQEGDRGTYGYTF
-,many,TRBV5-1,TRBJ1-2,TGCGCCAGCAGCTTGGAAGGCCGGCTCTATGGCTACACCTTC,CASSLEGRLYGYTF
-,few,TRBV20-1,TRBJ2-1,TGCAGTGCTACCCGGACAGCTACTTGGGATGAGCAGTTCTTC,CSATRTATWDEQFF
-,few,TRBV6-1,TRBJ1-3,TGTGCCATCAGGGAAGGGGGGCAAGGAAACACCATATATTTT,CAIREGGQGNTIYF
TRBD1,few,TRBV7-9,TRBJ1-2,TGTGCCAGCAGCCGGGGACAGGGGATCGACTATGGCTACACCTTC,CASSRGQGIDYGYTF
-,many,TRBV12-3/TRBV12-4,TRBJ1-1,TGTGCCAGCAGTATCCGGACAAACACTGAAGCTTTCTTT,CASSIRTNTEAFF
-,-,TRBV25-1,TRBJ2-7,TGTGCCAGCAGTGATTGGGGGGGGAGGGGGCCGCACGAGCAGTACTTC,CASSDWGGRGPHEQYF
TRBD2,-,TRBV29-1,TRBJ2-1,TGCAACGTTGAAGATGACGGGGGGAGCTCCTACAATGAGCAGTTCTTC,CNVEDDGGSSYNEQFF
-,few,TRBV4-2,TRBJ2-3,TGTGCCAGCAGCCAAGATCTTCGCTCGCGTAGCACAGATACGCAGTATTTT,CASSQDLRSRSTDTQYF
-,few,TRBV4-2,TRBJ1-5,TGTGCCAGCAGCCAAGGCCCGGGGAGCGGGCAGCCCCAGCATTTT,CASSQGPGSGQPQHF
-,few,TRBV15,TRBJ1-4,TGTGCCACCAGCGAATGGGGGGAAAAACTGTTTTTT,CATSEWGEKLFF
TRBD2,-,TRBV20-1,TRBJ2-2,TGCAGTGCTAGCCCTGCAGGGAGCGGGATGAACACCGGGGAGCTGTTTTTT,CSASPAGSGMNTGELFF
-,-,TRBV5-4,TRBJ2-1,TGTGCCAGCAGCTTCATTGGTCGGCCCAATGAGCAGTTCTTC,CASSFIGRPNEQFF
-,-,TRBV5-1,TRBJ1-2,TGCGCCAGCACCCCGTTAATGGGGCAGGGGTATGGCTACACCTTC,CASTPLMGQGYGYTF
-,-,TRBV11-2,TRBJ2-1,TGTGCCAGCAGCTCTCCCCAGGCAGGGGAGAGCGATGAGCAGTTCTTC,CASSSPQAGESDEQFF
-,many,TRBV11-2,TRBJ1-1,TGTGCCAGCAGCTCTGTGACTGGGAGGCGGGCTGAAGCTTTCTTT,CASSSVTGRRAEAFF
-,many,TRBV10-1,TRBJ2-5,TGCGCCAGCAGTAGATTCCAAGAGACCCAGTACTTC,CASSRFQETQYF
-,few,TRBV19,TRBJ1-1,TGTGCCAGTAGCTTCGCGGGGAGGGACACTGAAGCTTTCTTT,CASSFAGRDTEAFF
TRBD1,-,TRBV6-1,TRBJ1-1,TGTGCCAGCAGGGGACAGGGAGTATGGACTGAAGCTTTCTTT,CASRGQGVWTEAFF
-,many,TRBV7-9,TRBJ1-4,TGTGCCAGCAGCCAAGTAGCCGAGCCCTACTTCGAAAAACTGTTTTTT,CASSQVAEPYFEKLFF
-,many,TRBV11-2,TRBJ1-3,TGTGCCAGCAGCTTACGGGACCCAAGCTCTGGAAACACCATATATTTT,CASSLRDPSSGNTIYF
TRBD2,few,TRBV7-2,TRBJ2-1,TGTGCCAGCAGCGCCAAAGTGAGAAGCGGGAGGCGGCCCGAGCAGTTCTTC,CASSAKVRSGRRPEQFF
-,-,TRBV4-1,TRBJ2-5,TGCGCCAGCAGCCAATGGAGAAAAGAGACCCAGTACTTC,CASSQWRKETQYF
-,many,TRBV3-1,TRBJ1-1,TGTGCCAGCAGCCAGGGGACGGGACGAAACACTGAAGCTTTCTTT,CASSQGTGRNTEAFF
-,few,TRBV5-6,TRBJ2-7,TGTGCCAGCAGCCTTGACCCGGGACTCCACCACGAGCAGTACTTC,CASSLDPGLHHEQYF
TRBD2,-,TRBV5-6,TRBJ2-7,TGTGCCAGCAGCTTTTTGGGGGAGGGAGAAGTCGAGCAGTACTTC,CASSFLGEGEVEQYF
-,many,TRBV20-1,TRBJ2-3,TGCAGTGCTAGAGATAGGGGCAGGGGATCAGATACGCAGTATTTT,CSARDRGRGSDTQYF
-,many,TRBV12-3/TRBV12-4,TRBJ1-5,TGTGCCAGCAGTTTCAGCAATCAGCCCCAGCATTTT,CASSFSNQPQHF
-,-,TRBV9,TRBJ2-1,TGTGCCAGCAGCGTAGGGCTAGCTCATGAGCAGTTCTTC,CASSVGLAHEQFF
TRBD2,many,TRBV5-1,TRBJ2-1,TGCGCCAGCAGCTTGGAGACTAGCTTCGGTTACAATGAGCAGTTCTTC,CASSLETSFGYNEQFF
-,many,TRBV13,TRBJ2-7,TGTGCCAGCAGCCTGGGTGATAGGGCCGAGCAGTACTTC,CASSLGDRAEQYF